Reported below is one T cell receptor (beta chain). In its sample, this clonotype was seen a few times. The specificity of this receptor is unknown. The sample holds no much larger clone one base away, and base qualities are not on file. This sample is drawn from a study of response to subunit inactivated influenza vaccine (dated by TCRdb to 2017 to 2018). Context from the whole study: Deep quantitative profiling of the T cell receptor repertoire was used in the study to follow responses to a trivalent subunit inactivated influenza vaccine.

Library preparation used RT-PCR. Sequencing took place on an Illumina HiSeq 2500. TCRdb redid the processing of the public reads, applying fastp at Q25 and MiXCR, and retained in-frame beta chains. Rows with a matching CDR3 protein are joined into one entry that keeps the most common DNA and genes. This sample has hundreds of thousands of distinct CDR3 sequences in its table, and over 11% of those were observed once. The ten top clones hold around 6.5% of the sample. From cysteine to phenylalanine, the CDR3 is 16 amino acids long. Left in the record is the CDR3 DNA by itself, 48 bases read in frame from the first base. The germline V gene sets CDR1 to SGHRS and CDR2 to YFSETQ. The junction carries 16 bases between V and J, which are trimmed by 3 bases and 0 bases respectively. The research as a whole found: It was suggested by the authors that each seasonal influenza vaccination may recruit only a limited number of new T cells.

The V and J segments used are TRBV5-1 and TRBJ2-7; the D element could tentatively be TRBD1 or TRBD2, as 5 bases agree for each. The clonotype originates from a man aged 50 or older who received an inactivated influenza vaccine. Donor details come from another sample of the same person, matched by shared clones. The sample consisted of PBMCs from blood, taken approximately 15 days before vaccination. CDR3 sequence: CASSWGMGIRSYEQYF. The DNA sequence reads TGCGCCAGCAGCTGGGGGATGGGGATCCGCTCCTACGAGCAGTACTTC.